A single sample is the source of the 8 T cell receptor beta chains below, sequenced in a study of beta chain features in type 1 diabetes (dated by TCRdb to the late 2010s). Library method: the immunoSEQ multiplex PCR assay. The entire amount of isolated RNA was reverse transcribed using the High Capacity cDNA Reverse Transcription Kit, so the sequenced TCRB transcripts were expressed ones. TCRdb provides this immuneACCESS table in a form limited to in-frame rearrangements. Some clones are lacking; in checked studies, under half of them reflect an unresolved V gene, and why the rest are absent is not known. The sample table shows fewer than 550,000 clones, and about an eighth are seen once. The ten largest make up 0.045% to 0.05% of the sample. Sequencing used naive CD4+ T cells from blood. The cell subset or site label corresponds to: true naive CD4+ T cells. The source is a woman younger than 30 in good health.

The chain links TRBV5-1 to TRBJ1-6, with 8 bases that match TRBD1. The germline gives CDR1 SGHRS, CDR2 YFSETQ. This CDR3 has 14 residues. V shed 1 base and J 9 bases; nucleotides not matched to a gene: 3. DNA of the CDR3: TGCGCCAGCAGCTTGAACAGGGGGACTTCACCCCTCCACTTT. Its translation: CASSLNRGTSPLHF.

The chain links TRBV11-3 to TRBJ2-3, with D unresolved. The germline CDR1 and CDR2 sequences are SGHNT and YENEEA. Between the trimmed V and J ends, which lost 5 bases and 2 bases, there was a span of 17 bases. The CDR3 runs 16 residues. CDR3 coding DNA: TGTGCCAGCAGCCTTCTAAGCCTAATCAACACAGATACGCAGTATTTT. Translated, it gives CASSLLSLINTDTQYF.

This clone was seen a handful of times. Other DNA sequences in the sample encode the same CDR3. This chain uses TRBV7-3 with TRBJ1-1, with D unresolved. This CDR3 comprises 13 residues. The V gene's germline CDR1 is SGHTA and CDR2 FQGTGA. The germline V and J ends were trimmed by 1 base and 0 bases, with 3 bases remaining between them. The CDR3 DNA reads TGTGCCAGCAGCTTAAGAATGAACACTGAAGCTTTCTTT. It codes for CASSLRMNTEAFF.

This clone was recorded a few times. V gene TRBV19 combines with J gene TRBJ2-1; 10 bases map to TRBD2. Germline CDR1 LNHDA, CDR2 SQIVND (reference sequence). There are 14 residues in the CDR3. Germline trimming cut 7 bases from V and 4 bases from J; bases unmatched to any gene: 4. This chain's CDR3 is CASTSGRTYNEQFF. CDR3 nucleotide sequence: TGTGCCAGTACTAGCGGGAGAACATACAATGAGCAGTTCTTC.

This clone occurred a few times. V usage is TRBV23-1 and J usage is TRBJ2-7, with D possibly matching TRBD2 (5 bases). TRBV23-1 is treated as an ORF (open reading frame) with a function not yet certain. The CDR3 contains 11 residues. V lost 4 bases to trimming and J lost 8 bases, with 9 bases between them. The CDR3 reads CASSPEGKQYV. Written as DNA, the CDR3 is TGCGCCAGCAGTCCTGAGGGCAAGCAGTACGTC.

Only a few counts were recorded for this clone. The chain recombines TRBV4-2 with TRBJ2-3; TRBD1 might be the D (6 bases). This CDR3 comprises 15 residues. Germline assignment: CDR1 LGHNA and CDR2 YNFKEQ. V was pared by 4 bases and J by 0 bases, with 11 bases between. CDR3 bases: TGTGCCAGCAGCCCCAAGGACAGTAGCACAGATACGCAGTATTTT. It encodes CASSPKDSSTDTQYF.

In regard to this clone: The same CDR3 arises from other DNA sequences in this sample as well. The CDR3 region has the DNA TGTGCCTGGACTCCCGGTGGGACCTTGGGGTACTACGAGCAGTACTTC. The encoded protein is CAWTPGGTLGYYEQYF. The chain employs TRBV30 and TRBJ2-7; TRBD1 or TRBD2 may be the D gene (5 bases each). V was shortened by 4 bases and J by 3 bases, with 22 bases between the two germline ends. From germline, CDR1 is GTSNPN and CDR2 SVGIG (reference sequence). The CDR3 covers 16 residues.

CDR3 protein: CASSPPGTRLGNTIYF. The DNA of the CDR3 is TGTGCCAGCAGCCCCCCCGGGACGAGGCTTGGAAACACCATATATTTT. The chain joins TRBV7-2 to TRBJ1-3, with a tentative D call TRBD1 (5 bases). The germline V and J ends were trimmed by 5 bases and 3 bases, with 17 bases remaining between them. This CDR3 contains 16 residues. The germline V gene has CDR1 SGHTA and CDR2 FQGNSA.